A selection of T cell receptor beta chains follows, all from one sample in a study of human T cells and chemical hapten exposure. One entry per CDR3 protein, called by TCRdb with MiXCR from the RACE reads. This sample yields roughly 250,000 distinct CDR3 sequences, of which around 9.3% are seen a single time; roughly 2.5% belongs to the top ten. Sample: whole blood, taken in connection with sensitization to the hapten diphenylcyclopropenone (DPC). Receptors were obtained from a woman between 40 and 50 years old with alopecia areata. Some clones in this sample may be carry-over from other donors' samples. The conserved cysteine and the conserved F or W are not part of the CDR3 here. The order of the fields is J gene, D gene, V gene, CDR3 protein. The D gene is left open where the match is weak.

J gene: TRBJ2-1
D gene: -
V gene: TRBV3-1
CDR3 protein: ASSSSVSSYNEQF

J gene: TRBJ1-1
D gene: -
V gene: TRBV12-3/TRBV12-4
CDR3 protein: ASSLGLGGRTEAF

J gene: TRBJ2-3
D gene: -
V gene: TRBV7-2
CDR3 protein: ASSIQGRYTDTQY

J gene: TRBJ2-1
D gene: -
V gene: TRBV28
CDR3 protein: ASSLRIRGPYNEQF

J gene: TRBJ2-5
D gene: TRBD1
V gene: TRBV7-9
CDR3 protein: ASSSGQTETQY

J gene: TRBJ1-1
D gene: -
V gene: TRBV20-1
CDR3 protein: SSMGGLDTEAF

J gene: TRBJ2-2
D gene: -
V gene: TRBV6-1
CDR3 protein: ASSESVVGELF

J gene: TRBJ1-1
D gene: -
V gene: TRBV10-3
CDR3 protein: AISESQGTQNTEAF

J gene: TRBJ2-7
D gene: TRBD1
V gene: TRBV25-1
CDR3 protein: ASSPRTGWAYEQY

J gene: TRBJ2-1
D gene: -
V gene: TRBV12-3/TRBV12-4
CDR3 protein: ASSPGHLEQF

J gene: TRBJ1-1
D gene: -
V gene: TRBV12-3/TRBV12-4
CDR3 protein: ASSSSVLSGVNTEAF

J gene: TRBJ2-7
D gene: -
V gene: TRBV7-6
CDR3 protein: ASSLEVLGREQY

J gene: TRBJ2-1
D gene: -
V gene: TRBV20-1
CDR3 protein: SATEIGPIEQF

J gene: TRBJ2-2
D gene: -
V gene: TRBV2
CDR3 protein: ASTWGTGELF

J gene: TRBJ2-1
D gene: TRBD1
V gene: TRBV5-1
CDR3 protein: ASSLERTGAGNEQF

J gene: TRBJ2-7
D gene: -
V gene: TRBV18
CDR3 protein: ASSPYSSNEQY

J gene: TRBJ1-2
D gene: -
V gene: TRBV20-1
CDR3 protein: SARETGANYGYT

J gene: TRBJ2-6
D gene: -
V gene: TRBV29-1
CDR3 protein: SGTSGANVLT

J gene: TRBJ2-7
D gene: TRBD2
V gene: TRBV3-1
CDR3 protein: ASSLGLAGGTYEQY

J gene: TRBJ1-1
D gene: -
V gene: TRBV7-2
CDR3 protein: ASSLDSLKNTEAF

J gene: TRBJ2-7
D gene: TRBD1
V gene: TRBV4-1
CDR3 protein: ASSQVTGPHEQY

J gene: TRBJ2-1
D gene: TRBD1
V gene: TRBV9
CDR3 protein: ASSVGVGDRASNEQF

J gene: TRBJ2-1
D gene: TRBD2
V gene: TRBV9
CDR3 protein: ASSVHLAGTNEQF

J gene: TRBJ2-1
D gene: -
V gene: TRBV28
CDR3 protein: ASSAPGITYNEQF

J gene: TRBJ1-2
D gene: TRBD1
V gene: TRBV28
CDR3 protein: ASSLDQGVGARGYT

J gene: TRBJ2-2
D gene: TRBD1
V gene: TRBV4-2
CDR3 protein: ASSPRGQGTNTGELF

J gene: TRBJ2-7
D gene: TRBD1
V gene: TRBV7-2
CDR3 protein: ASSRPGQGYPEQY

J gene: TRBJ1-2
D gene: -
V gene: TRBV7-9
CDR3 protein: ASSFSPGYT

J gene: TRBJ1-5
D gene: -
V gene: TRBV6-2/TRBV6-3
CDR3 protein: ASRLHEFSNQPQH

J gene: TRBJ1-6
D gene: -
V gene: TRBV4-3
CDR3 protein: ASSQAEHRDLH

J gene: TRBJ2-7
D gene: TRBD2
V gene: TRBV20-1
CDR3 protein: SATTSGRASFYEQY

J gene: TRBJ2-7
D gene: TRBD2
V gene: TRBV20-1
CDR3 protein: SARSMGREPTYEQY

J gene: TRBJ1-2
D gene: -
V gene: TRBV12-3/TRBV12-4
CDR3 protein: ASSLQLANYGYT

J gene: TRBJ2-1
D gene: -
V gene: TRBV11-2
CDR3 protein: ASSSWASKF

J gene: TRBJ2-5
D gene: TRBD2
V gene: TRBV7-8
CDR3 protein: ASSGGLAGETQY

J gene: TRBJ2-7
D gene: TRBD2
V gene: TRBV12-3/TRBV12-4
CDR3 protein: ASRLLAEGYEQY

J gene: TRBJ2-7
D gene: -
V gene: TRBV20-1
CDR3 protein: SAIPPDGKGYEQY

J gene: TRBJ2-5
D gene: TRBD2
V gene: TRBV7-9
CDR3 protein: ASSSETSRPVKETQY

J gene: TRBJ1-4
D gene: TRBD1
V gene: TRBV15
CDR3 protein: ATSRDIDRGLEKLF

J gene: TRBJ1-3
D gene: -
V gene: TRBV28
CDR3 protein: ASSRGQFSGNTIY

J gene: TRBJ2-5
D gene: -
V gene: TRBV6-6
CDR3 protein: ASLSGQETQY